The entry that follows covers one TCR beta chain sequence. The antigen remains unidentified. This record comes from a study of T cell responses to AZD1222 COVID-19 vaccine. Study-wide findings and caveats: Two doses of AZD1222 preceded a rise in Spike-specific TCR breadth and depth. Clonal diversity may have been underestimated, and the donors were mostly white British, with more females than males. Repertoires were collected only later (after the peak T cell response had occurred).

Second-dose timings of about 4 or about 12 weeks were pooled. The CDR3 extends over 16 amino acids. J lost 7 bases, V lost 4 bases, and 15 bases had no gene match. From germline, CDR1 is SEHNR and CDR2 FQNEAQ (reference sequence). Data came from immunoSEQ multiplex PCR; TCRdb stores just in-frame clones and leaves some out. The data contain about 150,000 clones, roughly 90% of them singletons. The sample here was peripheral blood, taken 28 days after the second AZD1222 dose. The clonotype originates from an adult who received the AZD1222 COVID-19 vaccine. The chain recombines TRBV7-9 with TRBJ1-1, with 7 bases lining up with TRBD1. CDR3: CASSSHQTGKRIEAFF. In DNA, the CDR3 is TGTGCCAGCAGCTCTCATCAGACAGGGAAGCGGATTGAAGCTTTCTTT. The full variable domain, in which reference TRBV7-9 and TRBJ1-1 provide the parts outside the CDR3, is DTGVSQNPRHKITKRGQNVTFRCDPISEHNRLYWYRQTLGQGPEFLTYFQNEAQLEKSRLLSDRFSAERPKGSFSTLEIQRTEQGDSAMYLCASSSHQTGKRIEAFFGQGTRLTVV.